This T cell receptor beta chain was sequenced for a study of identical twins. This clonotype was seen a handful of times. The CDR3 spans 13 residues. V lost 3 bases to trimming and J lost 2 bases, with 8 bases between them. Looked up from germline, CDR1 is SGHAT and CDR2 is FQNNGV. From the 5' RACE reads, TCRdb called clonotypes with MiXCR, one entry per CDR3 protein. The table records hundreds of thousands of distinct CDR3 sequences, 5.5% to 6.5% of them present only once. The sequence derives from a man younger than 30 in good health. Sequencing was carried out using naive T cells sorted from blood. V usage is TRBV11-2 and J usage is TRBJ2-7, with D hard to call. The DNA of the CDR3 is TGTGCCAGCAGCTTTAGCCCGACCTACGAGCAGTACGTC. This codes for CASSFSPTYEQYV.